Detailed here is one T cell receptor beta chain. As processed by the authors: Nucleated cell number was recorded as an estimate derived from reference gene primer amplification. Repertoires were generated with immunoSEQ multiplex PCR, while TCRdb's copy carries only in-frame clones and drops some. The V and J calls and clone size come from that table; D and trimming were worked out from the DNA. The data hold under 15,000 clones, with roughly nine tenths observed a single time. This entry comes from a study of blood T cell repertoires in COVID-19. Study at large: Material from acute and convalescent COVID-19 was sourced from the United States, Italy and Spain. Sample material is recorded as cDNA or gDNA derived from T cells, B-cell-depleted T cells, or PBMCs.

The sequence came from a man between 70 and 80 years old with active COVID-19. What was sequenced was peripheral blood.

DNA of the CDR3: TGTGCCAGCCTTCGACAGGAACTCAATCAGCCCCAGCATTTT. Translating it yields CASLRQELNQPQHF. The chain has TRBV6-5 and TRBJ1-5; TRBD1 might be the D (6 bases). Trimming removed 8 bases at V and 3 bases at J, with 14 bases between. The CDR3 consists of 14 residues. Germline-derived CDR1 and CDR2 are MNHEY and SVGAGI.